Given below is one T cell receptor beta chain in context. Germline lookup yields CDR1 SGHRS and CDR2 YFSETQ. V lost 7 bases and J lost 5; bases outside the gene matches: 8. This CDR3 contains 14 residues. The data were obtained in a study of preoperative IRX-2 immunotherapy in early breast cancer. Some clones are missing from TCRdb's copy, which holds only in-frame ones; the method was immunoSEQ multiplex PCR. The sample includes about 43,000 clones, roughly 95% of them seen just once. Treatment indicated: preoperative locoregional IRX-2 cytokine immunotherapy. J is TRBJ1-1 and V is TRBV5-1, with 10 bases lining up with TRBD1. This clonotype originated in a human donor with breast cancer. The starting material was tumor tissue, obtained after IRX-2 immunotherapy. CDR3 region: CASGPGQGGTEAFF. For the CDR3, the DNA is TGCGCCAGCGGGCCTGGACAGGGGGGGACTGAAGCTTTCTTT.